Following are 24 T cell receptor beta chains from one sample sequenced in a study of Graves' ophthalmopathy and Graves' hyperthyroidism. Amplification targeted the TCR beta CDR3 regions, with RNA transcripts as the source material. Investigators did first-round RT-PCR with HTBI primers, then second-round multiplex PCR. Each CDR3 protein gets one entry after TCRdb re-called the multiplex PCR reads with MiXCR. The sample has approximately 1.2 million distinct CDR3 sequences, about two fifths seen once. The sequencing input was peripheral blood or thyroid tissue (not recorded which). These receptors came from an adult man with Graves' hyperthyroidism.

This clonotype was seen repeatedly, ten times or more. At one of its ends the junction is not consistent with the germline gene, which may arise from a read error. The CDR3 sequence is CSVDQGWFNCGYTF. The CDR3 DNA reads TGCAGCGTAGATCAGGGGTGGTTTAACTGTGGCTACACCTTC. The chain has TRBV29-1 and TRBJ1-2, with D possibly TRBD1 on 6 matching bases. CDR1 is SQVTM, CDR2 ANQGSEA, per germline. This CDR3 has 14 amino acids.

J is TRBJ2-5 and V is TRBV7-2; 7 bases align to TRBD1. The CDR3 totals 15 residues. V was pared by 1 base and J by 7 bases, with 9 bases of the junction left unmatched. CDR1 is SGHTA, CDR2 FQGNSA, per germline. As DNA, the CDR3 is TGTGCCAGCAGCTTAGTCCCGCAGGGGGTTCTGACCCAGTACTTC. Translated: CASSLVPQGVLTQYF.

J is TRBJ2-7 and V is TRBV14, with 8 bases fitting TRBD1. CDR3 length: 15 residues. CDR1 SGHDN and CDR2 FVKESK come from the germline V gene. The V and J ends lost 4 bases and 2 bases, in that order; junction bases with no gene match: 7. This CDR3 is CASSRRQGLPYEQYF. As DNA, the CDR3 is TGTGCCAGCAGCCGCCGACAGGGGCTTCCCTACGAGCAGTACTTC. The whole variable domain, filled in from reference TRBV14 and TRBJ2-7, reads EAGVTQFPSHSVIEKGQTVTLRCDPISGHDNLYWYRRVMGKEIKFLLHFVKESKQDESGMPNNRFLAERTGGTYSTLKVQPAELEDSGVYFCASSRRQGLPYEQYFGPGTRLTVT.

J is TRBJ1-1 and V is TRBV20-1; tentative D call: TRBD1 (5 bases). This CDR3 has 15 amino acids. Germline-derived CDR1 and CDR2 are DFQATT and SNEGSKA (reference sequence). Trimming took 1 base from V and 1 from J, leaving 13 bases between them. The CDR3 coding sequence is TGCAGTGCTAGAGGTGGCCAGGGTTGGAACACTGAAGCTTTCTTT. This sequence encodes CSARGGQGWNTEAFF.

With regard to this clonotype: A single base separates this from a much larger clone, so it may be a read error. This chain connects TRBV4-1 to TRBJ2-7; TRBD2 might be the D (6 bases). Germline V gives CDR1 MGHRA, CDR2 YSYEKL. Trimming took 3 bases from V and 0 from J, leaving 12 bases between them. The length of the CDR3 is 15 residues. The CDR3: CASSQRDASSYEQYF. The CDR3 DNA follows: TGCGCCAGCAGCCAGCGGGACGCGAGCTCCTACGAGCAGTACTTC.

This rearrangement joins TRBV29-1 to TRBJ1-1; TRBD1 might be the D (5 bases). V lost 6 bases and J lost 5, with 19 bases in between. Germline V gives CDR1 SQVTM, CDR2 ANQGSEA. CDR3 length: 14 residues. Here the CDR3 DNA reads TGCAGCGTCTCCGGGACGGGAGGTTTTACTGAAGCTTTCTTT. Its translation: CSVSGTGGFTEAFF. Based on the CDR3 plus reference TRBV29-1 and TRBJ1-1, the full variable domain is SAVISQKPSRDICQRGTSLTIQCQVDSQVTMMFWYRQQPGQSLTLIATANQGSEATYESGFVIDKFPISRPNLTFSTLTVSNMSPEDSSIYLCSVSGTGGFTEAFFGQGTRLTVV.

The J gene is TRBJ2-7, the V gene TRBV4-1; the match to TRBD2 covers 7 bases. The CDR3 contains 16 residues. Per the germline V gene, CDR1 is MGHRA and CDR2 is YSYEKL. The junction had 5 bases not matched to a gene; V was cut back by 0 bases and J by 0 bases. The CDR3 loop is CASSQEASGSSYEQYF. The CDR3 DNA follows: TGCGCCAGCAGCCAAGAAGCTAGCGGATCCTCCTACGAGCAGTACTTC.

The gene calls are TRBV20-1 and TRBJ1-6; tentative D call: TRBD1 (6 bases). The ends were cut back, 6 bases at V and 10 bases at J, with 28 bases in the middle. Germline V gene data show CDR1 as DFQATT and CDR2 as SNEGSKA (reference sequence). The CDR3 has 17 residues. CDR3 protein: CSAIPDRRTDRRSPLHF. CDR3 sequence (DNA): TGCAGTGCCATCCCTGATCGTCGGACAGATCGGCGCTCACCCCTCCACTTT.

There are many counts of this clonotype. The CDR3 loop is CASSYSQTGRQPQHF. For the CDR3, the DNA is TGTGCCAGCAGTTACTCCCAGACAGGTCGTCAGCCCCAGCATTTT. The V gene is TRBV6-5, the J gene TRBJ1-5; D is possibly TRBD1 (6 bases). CDR1 MNHEY and CDR2 SVGAGI come from the germline V gene. V was shortened by 0 bases and J by 6 bases, with 12 bases between the two germline ends. The CDR3 length is 15 residues.

This clonotype was counted at least ten times. The chain has TRBV10-3 and TRBJ1-1, with unresolved D. The germline gives CDR1 ENHRY, CDR2 SYGVKD. CDR3 length equals 9 residues. The V end lost 3 bases, the J end lost 7 bases, and 0 bases lay between the germline ends. In nucleotides, the CDR3 is TGTGCCATCAGTGATGAAGCTTTCTTT. Encoded protein: CAISDEAFF.

This clonotype was counted ten times or more. The CDR3 region has the DNA TGTGCCAGCAGCTTAGCGGGGGTAAACTATGGCTACACCTTC. Translated: CASSLAGVNYGYTF. The V and J genes are TRBV7-2 and TRBJ1-2; D is possibly TRBD1 (5 bases). The V gene lost 0 bases and the J gene lost 2 bases, with 7 bases spanning the gap. This CDR3 contains 14 residues. The germline gives CDR1 SGHTA, CDR2 FQGNSA.

In this sample, this clonotype turned up a few times. This chain links TRBV12-3 or TRBV12-4 with TRBJ1-1, with D tentatively TRBD1 (6 bases). V lost 7 bases and J 4 bases, leaving 13 bases between the germline ends. This CDR3 has 13 amino acids. CDR3 DNA: TGTGCCAGCAATAGGCAGGGGAGCACTGAAGCTTTCTTT. This encodes CASNRQGSTEAFF.

This clonotype was detected ten times or more. The CDR3 protein is CSVHLASGANVLTF. The CDR3 DNA follows: TGCAGCGTTCATCTTGCGTCTGGGGCCAACGTCCTGACTTTC. The genes are TRBV29-1 and TRBJ2-6; D not certain. Deletions cut 5 bases from V and 1 base from J, with 9 bases between. CDR1 is SQVTM and CDR2 is ANQGSEA in the germline V gene. The CDR3 extends over 14 amino acids.

As for this clonotype: A much more abundant neighbour one base away suggests this may be a read error. The chain uses TRBV7-6 and TRBJ1-4; D call uncertain. The length of the CDR3 is 12 residues. V dropped 8 bases and J dropped 8 bases, with 12 bases sitting between them. Looked up from germline, CDR1 is SGHVS and CDR2 is FNYEAQ. In DNA, the CDR3 is TGTGCCAGCTGGGGAGGTCGGGAAAAACTGTTTTTT. It encodes CASWGGREKLFF. The complete variable domain, with remaining parts taken from reference TRBV7-6 and TRBJ1-4, reads GAGVSQSPRYKVTKRGQDVALRCDPISGHVSLYWYRQALGQGPEFLTYFNYEAQQDKSGLPNDRFSAERPEGSISTLTIQRTEQRDSAMYRCASWGGREKLFFGSGTQLSVL.

This clonotype was found many times. V gene TRBV20-1 combines with J gene TRBJ1-3, with a possible D match to TRBD1 (5 bases). The ends were cut back, 7 bases at V and 4 bases at J, with 17 bases in the middle. The germline CDR1 and CDR2 sequences are DFQATT and SNEGSKA (reference sequence). The CDR3 has 14 amino acids. The chain's CDR3 is CSGWSGARGNTIYF. In DNA, the CDR3 is TGCAGTGGGTGGTCTGGGGCTCGAGGAAACACCATATATTTT.

For this clonotype: A much larger clone differs from this one at a single base, so this may be a read error. The chain recombines TRBV2 with TRBJ1-5, with D possibly being TRBD1 (5 bases). Per the germline V gene, CDR1 is SNHLY and CDR2 is FYNNEI. CDR3 size: 15 residues. The CDR3 spells CASSFGRDLNQPHHF. The CDR3 nucleotides are TGTGCCAGCAGCTTTGGCAGGGACCTCAATCAGCCCCATCATTTT.

Many counts were recorded for this clonotype. This rearrangement joins TRBV5-1 to TRBJ2-5, with 7 nucleotides matching TRBD1. This CDR3 is 17 amino acids long. The J segment lost 2 bases and the V segment lost 4 bases, leaving 14 bases of the junction unmatched. CDR1 is SGHRS and CDR2 is YFSETQ in the germline V gene. The CDR3: CASSRRIGGGAQETQYF. DNA for the CDR3: TGCGCCAGCAGCCGTCGCATAGGGGGCGGTGCGCAAGAGACCCAGTACTTC.

The genes are TRBV19 and TRBJ2-5; the D gene could be TRBD1 or TRBD2 (5 bases each). The CDR3 sequence is 15 residues long. Deletions cut 0 bases from V and 0 bases from J, with 8 bases between. CDR1 is LNHDA and CDR2 is SQIVND in the germline V gene (reference sequence). Written as DNA, the CDR3 is TGTGCCAGTAGTATAGACGGGGCAGACCAAGAGACCCAGTACTTC. Amino acids: CASSIDGADQETQYF.

This clonotype was recorded many times. The CDR3: CSARDRGRYEQYF. The CDR3, as DNA: TGCAGTGCTAGAGATAGGGGGCGGTACGAGCAGTACTTC. The gene calls are TRBV20-1 and TRBJ2-7, with 7 bases aligning to TRBD1. V shed 0 bases and J 4 bases; nucleotides not matched to a gene: 3. The germline CDR1 and CDR2 sequences are DFQATT and SNEGSKA (reference sequence). CDR3 length: 13 residues.

This clonotype was picked up a small number of times. This may stem from a read error, because a much larger clone lies one nucleotide away. V is TRBV29-1 and J is TRBJ2-5, with a weak D call TRBD1 (6 bases). The CDR3 totals 12 residues. Trimming removed 3 bases at V and 5 bases at J, with 10 bases between. Germline V gene sequence: CDR1 SQVTM, CDR2 ANQGSEA. The CDR3 bases are TGCAGCGTTGAGGCAGGGGCTGAGACCCAGTACTTC. It encodes CSVEAGAETQYF.

This clonotype has at least ten counts. The V gene is TRBV4-3, the J gene TRBJ1-2, with 10 bases matching TRBD1. This CDR3 has 15 residues. Trimming cost V 1 base and J 5 bases; bases outside gene matches: 4. Germline loops: CDR1 LGHNA, CDR2 YSLEER. The CDR3 sequence is CASSQATGGTYGYTF. The CDR3, as DNA: TGCGCCAGCAGCCAAGCGACAGGGGGCACGTATGGCTACACCTTC.

The chain employs TRBV2 and TRBJ1-6; D unclear. The CDR3 covers 16 residues. Trimming cost V 3 bases and J 7 bases, with 16 bases left between them. The germline CDR1 and CDR2 sequences are SNHLY and FYNNEI. The CDR3 loop is CASSDAGLIGNSPLHF. In DNA, the CDR3 is TGTGCCAGCAGTGACGCAGGCCTCATAGGGAATTCACCCCTCCACTTT.

This chain uses TRBV20-1 with TRBJ2-5, with D possibly being TRBD2 (6 bases). The J call may be mistaken, given a closer DNA end match to TRBJ2-1. The CDR3 has 14 residues. CDR1 and CDR2 from the germline V gene are DFQATT and SNEGSKA (reference sequence). CDR3 loop: CSARSTGAYNEQFF. The CDR3 coding sequence is TGCAGTGCTAGATCGACGGGGGCCTACAATGAGCAGTTCTTC.

Turning to this clonotype: A read error may be the cause here, since a much bigger clone is one base away. The V and J genes are TRBV20-1 and TRBJ1-6; 8 bases are a match to TRBD1. The CDR3 covers 15 residues. Germline-derived CDR1 and CDR2 are DFQATT and SNEGSKA (reference sequence). CDR3 amino acids: CSAGDRGLGNSPLHF. The DNA for the CDR3 is TGCAGTGCTGGAGACAGGGGTTTAGGTAATTCACCCCTCCACTTT.